Below are 27 T cell receptor beta chains sequenced from a single sample in a study of control samples from healthy donors and cancer patients. Data came from immunoSEQ multiplex PCR; TCRdb stores just in-frame clones and leaves some out. The table lists roughly 23,000 clones, 83% of them singletons. The sequenced sample consisted of PBMCs. These receptors were taken from a man in his fifties or sixties with head and neck cancer.

The rearrangement joins TRBV7-6 to TRBJ1-1; D perhaps matches TRBD1 (5 bases). Per germline, CDR1 SGHVS and CDR2 FNYEAQ. The CDR3 is 12 amino acids. V dropped 1 base and J dropped 11 bases, with 11 bases sitting between them. CDR3 amino acids: CASSLEGRDAFF. The CDR3 DNA is TGTGCCAGCAGCTTAGAGGGACGGGATGCTTTCTTT.

In this sample, this clone turned up a few times. This rearrangement joins TRBV6-5 to TRBJ1-1; the match to TRBD1 covers 7 bases. The ends lost 6 bases at V and 3 bases at J; junction bases unmatched: 10. CDR1 and CDR2 (germline): MNHEY, SVGAGI. CDR3 length equals 15 residues. The CDR3 region is CASSANPRGDTEAFF. Here the CDR3 DNA reads TGTGCCAGCAGCGCAAACCCCAGGGGGGACACTGAAGCTTTCTTT.

Written as DNA, the CDR3 is TGTGCCTGTTATCCGGGACAGGGCACTGAAGCTTTCTTT. Encoded protein: CACYPGQGTEAFF. The chain employs TRBV30 and TRBJ1-1; 9 bases align to TRBD1. The CDR3 is 13 residues long. V gave up 6 bases and J gave up 4 bases; unmatched junction bases: 6. Germline V lookup: CDR1 GTSNPN, CDR2 SVGIG (reference sequence).

The chain joins TRBV7-2 to TRBJ1-2; D call uncertain. The CDR3 is made up of 15 amino acids. Between the trimmed V and J ends, which lost 1 base and 4 bases, there was a span of 13 bases. From germline, CDR1 is SGHTA and CDR2 FQGNSA. The CDR3 spells CASSLVPGLGYGYTF. CDR3 sequence (DNA): TGTGCCAGCAGCTTAGTTCCGGGTTTAGGCTATGGCTACACCTTC.

V gene TRBV19 combines with J gene TRBJ2-1, with 9 nucleotides matching TRBD1. The CDR3 sequence is 14 residues long. V was clipped by 8 bases and J by 9 bases; unmatched bases: 11. Germline CDR1 LNHDA, CDR2 SQIVND (reference sequence). The CDR3 sequence is CASGPGQGISEQFF. DNA of the CDR3: TGTGCCAGTGGACCGGGACAGGGTATCTCTGAGCAGTTCTTC.

The chain links TRBV6-5 to TRBJ1-1, with unresolved D. The V and J ends lost 7 bases and 6 bases respectively, with 12 bases between them. Germline values: CDR1 MNHEY, CDR2 SVGAGI. The CDR3 extends over 12 amino acids. This CDR3 reads CASKVDGAEAFF. CDR3 bases: TGTGCCAGCAAGGTGGACGGCGCTGAAGCTTTCTTT.

J is TRBJ1-4 and V is TRBV10-3; D is perhaps TRBD1 (5 bases). Trimming removed 0 bases at V and 8 bases at J, with 22 bases between. There are 18 residues in the CDR3. The germline gives CDR1 ENHRY, CDR2 SYGVKD. CDR3 in amino acids: CAISESQYWGLQREKLFF. CDR3 coding DNA: TGTGCCATCAGTGAGTCACAGTACTGGGGCCTTCAGCGCGAAAAACTGTTTTTT.

The V call is TRBV10-3, the J call TRBJ2-7; D possibly corresponds to TRBD2 (5 bases). Trimming stripped 6 bases from V and 4 bases from J, with 13 bases between. The CDR3 spans 13 residues. Germline V lookup: CDR1 ENHRY, CDR2 SYGVKD. CDR3 residues: CAIRETIPYEQYF. In nucleotides, the CDR3 is TGTGCCATCAGGGAGACTATTCCTTACGAGCAGTACTTC.

The chain is built from TRBV11-2 and TRBJ1-1; D is uncertain. Germline-derived CDR1 and CDR2 are SGHAT and FQNNGV. Deletions cut 1 base from V and 3 bases from J, with 9 bases between. The CDR3 is made up of 14 amino acids. This CDR3 reads CASSLGRVDTEAFF. In DNA, the CDR3 is TGTGCCAGCAGCTTAGGGAGGGTGGACACTGAAGCTTTCTTT.

This sequence joins TRBV7-9 and TRBJ1-2; 7 bases align to TRBD1. V lost 1 base to trimming and J lost 0 bases; unmatched junction nucleotides: 5. Germline V gives CDR1 SEHNR, CDR2 FQNEAQ (reference sequence). CDR3 length: 16 residues. The CDR3 DNA is TGTGCCAGCAGCTTAGGACAGGGCAACACTAACTATGGCTACACCTTC. Translation gives CASSLGQGNTNYGYTF.

V and J are TRBV6-5 and TRBJ2-7, with D unclear. The germline V gene has CDR1 MNHEY and CDR2 SVGAGI. With 7 bases removed from V and 3 bases from J, the gap between germline ends came to 7 bases. CDR3 size: 11 residues. The CDR3 sequence is CASMAIYEQYF. The CDR3 DNA reads as TGTGCCAGCATGGCTATCTACGAGCAGTACTTC.

This chain connects TRBV9 to TRBJ2-3, with D possibly TRBD2 on 6 matching bases. Germline V CDR1 and CDR2: SGDLS, YYNGEE. The length of the CDR3 is 15 residues. V was shortened by 4 bases and J by 1 base, with 13 bases between the two germline ends. CDR3 residues: CASSLRGLGTDTQYF. The CDR3 DNA follows: TGTGCCAGCAGCCTCCGGGGGTTGGGCACAGATACGCAGTATTTT.

The chain joins TRBV3-1 (or the pseudogene TRBV3-2) to TRBJ2-3; the D is unclear. V shed 4 bases and J shed 4 bases, with 9 bases lying between them. CDR1 and CDR2 from the germline V gene are LGHDT and YNNKEL (reference sequence). The CDR3 has 13 residues. In DNA form, the CDR3 reads TGTGCCAGCAGCCCAAGTGGGGCAGATACGCAGTATTTT. This sequence encodes CASSPSGADTQYF.

This clone appeared a few times. The V and J genes are TRBV5-4 and TRBJ1-5; no definite D call. V lost 0 bases and J lost 5, with 6 bases in between. The CDR3 totals 13 residues. Germline V lookup: CDR1 SGHNT, CDR2 YYREEE (reference sequence). This CDR3 reads CASSLGPYQPQHF. As DNA, the CDR3 is TGTGCCAGCAGCTTGGGGCCTTATCAGCCCCAGCATTTT.

In regard to this clone: At one boundary the junction diverges from the germline segment, which might be a read error. The chain links TRBV19 to TRBJ1-2, with D hard to call. The CDR3 contains 12 residues. Germline CDR1 LNHDA, CDR2 SQIVND (reference sequence). The DNA of the CDR3 is TGTGCCAGTAGGATAGCGAGCTATGGCTACACCTTC. Translation gives CASRIASYGYTF.

The chain uses TRBV6-2 or TRBV6-3 and TRBJ2-1, with 7 nucleotides matching TRBD2. The CDR3 has 15 amino acids. The germline CDR1 and CDR2 sequences are MNHEY and SVGEGT. V dropped 0 bases and J dropped 4; count of bases not matched to a gene: 3. CDR3 bases: TGTGCCAGCAGTTACTCGAGCGGGGCTTACAATGAGCAGTTCTTC. It encodes CASSYSSGAYNEQFF.

The rearrangement uses TRBV6-6 and TRBJ2-7; D is uncertain. Trimming took 4 bases from V and 0 from J, leaving 7 bases between them. CDR1 and CDR2 from the germline V gene are MNHNY and SVGAGI (reference sequence). The CDR3 is 13 amino acids. The CDR3 spells CASSSQLSYEQYF. As DNA, the CDR3 is TGTGCCAGCAGTTCCCAGCTCTCCTACGAGCAGTACTTC.

The table lists this clone with a count of one. The CDR3 DNA sequence: TGTGCCAGTAGTGTTCTAATCCCCGGGCTCGAGAAACTGTTTTTT. Translating gives CASSVLIPGLEKLFF. The chain uses TRBV19 and TRBJ1-4, with D uncertain. The CDR3 runs to 15 residues. Germline V CDR1 and CDR2: LNHDA, SQIVND (reference sequence). The ends were cut back, 5 bases at V and 11 bases at J, with 21 bases in the middle. The full variable domain, with the rest looked up from reference TRBV19 and TRBJ1-4, is DGGITQSPKYLFRKEGQNVTLSCEQNLNHDAMYWYRQDPGQGLRLIYYSQIVNDFQKGDIAEGYSVSREKKESFPLTVTSAQKNPTAFYLCASSVLIPGLEKLFFGSGTQLSVL.

The rearrangement links TRBV18 to TRBJ1-2, with 9 positions matching TRBD1. The CDR3 is made up of 14 amino acids. After removal of 6 bases from V and 6 bases from J, the junction contained 8 bases not matched to a gene. Germline assignment: CDR1 KGHSH and CDR2 LQKENI. The CDR3 protein is CASSATGTGNGYTF. CDR3 nucleotides: TGTGCCAGCTCGGCGACCGGGACAGGGAATGGCTACACCTTC.

J is TRBJ1-2 and V is TRBV2, with TRBD1 matching over 9 bases. Trimming cost V 6 bases and J 8 bases; bases outside gene matches: 10. The CDR3 spans 14 residues. Germline CDR1 and CDR2: SNHLY and FYNNEI. CDR3 loop: CASRGGDRAVGYTF. CDR3 sequence (DNA): TGTGCCAGCAGGGGGGGGGACAGGGCCGTAGGCTACACCTTC. The variable domain in full, completed from reference TRBV2 and TRBJ1-2, reads EPEVTQTPSHQVTQMGQEVILRCVPISNHLYFYWYRQILGQKVEFLVSFYNNEISEKSEIFDDQFSVERPDGSNFTLKIRSTKLEDSAMYFCASRGGDRAVGYTFGSGTRLTVV.

The chain has TRBV3-1 (or the pseudogene TRBV3-2) and TRBJ1-1, with 9 bases aligning to TRBD1. The V gene end was trimmed by 3 bases and the J gene end by 7 bases; junction bases not matched to a gene: 12. The CDR3 sequence is 16 residues long. Germline V gene data show CDR1 as LGHDT and CDR2 as YNNKEL (reference sequence). This CDR3 reads CASSHFPTGQGFEAFF. CDR3 sequence (DNA): TGTGCCAGCAGCCACTTCCCGACCGGACAGGGGTTTGAAGCTTTCTTT.

This clone was detected once. This rearrangement joins TRBV7-2 to TRBJ2-5, with 7 positions matching TRBD2. V lost 2 bases and J lost 7; bases outside the gene matches: 4. This CDR3 is built from 13 residues. The germline gives CDR1 SGHTA, CDR2 FQGNSA. The CDR3 coding sequence is TGTGCCAGCAGCTTACAGCGGGGTGGGACCCAGTACTTC. Amino acid sequence: CASSLQRGGTQYF.

This chain connects TRBV2 to TRBJ1-5; a weak D match, TRBD1 (5 bases). Germline CDR1 is SNHLY and CDR2 is FYNNEI. The CDR3 consists of 15 residues. The ends were cut back, 8 bases at V and 0 bases at J, with 14 bases in the middle. CDR3 nucleotide sequence: TGTGCCAGCTCTGAGGGGTGGGATAGCAATCAGCCCCAGCATTTT. Amino acid sequence: CASSEGWDSNQPQHF.

The V gene is TRBV6-2 or TRBV6-3, the J gene TRBJ2-2, with 12 bases fitting TRBD2. J gave up 7 bases and V 5 bases, and 8 bases lay outside the gene matches. This CDR3 has 16 residues. Germline assignment: CDR1 MNHEY and CDR2 SVGEGT. The CDR3 region is CASSQLAGGGSGELFF. DNA for the CDR3: TGTGCCAGCAGTCAACTAGCGGGGGGAGGAAGCGGGGAGCTGTTTTTT.

This rearrangement joins TRBV5-1 to TRBJ2-3; the match to TRBD2 covers 7 bases. The CDR3 consists of 14 residues. The germline CDR1 and CDR2 sequences are SGHRS and YFSETQ. V lost 1 base to trimming and J lost 6 bases; unmatched junction nucleotides: 5. This chain's CDR3 is CASSLRGEGDTQYF. The CDR3 region has the DNA TGCGCCAGCAGCTTGAGAGGGGAGGGGGATACGCAGTATTTT.

The chain links TRBV5-5 to TRBJ1-3; D is possibly TRBD1 (5 bases). V lost 4 bases, J lost 2 bases, and 13 bases lay in between. This CDR3 comprises 15 residues. CDR1 is SGHKS, CDR2 YYEKEE, per germline (reference sequence). The CDR3 loop reads CASSPGTATGNTIYF. The CDR3 coding sequence is TGTGCCAGCAGCCCTGGGACCGCGACTGGAAACACCATATATTTT.

The chain combines TRBV5-6 with TRBJ2-4; D may be TRBD1 (5 bases). V dropped 0 bases and J dropped 9 bases, with 7 bases sitting between them. The CDR3 is 12 amino acids. From germline, CDR1 is SGHDT and CDR2 YYEEEE. The CDR3 sequence is CASSLGRGIQYF. The CDR3 DNA follows: TGTGCCAGCAGCTTGGGAAGGGGCATTCAGTACTTC.